The source of this T cell receptor beta chain is a study of early T cells in non-severe SARS-CoV-2 infection. Study background: Sequencing used unsorted whole-blood bulk RNA, so chains lack pairing.

Study observations and caveats: Private and CD4 specificities were missed by VDJdb matching, which favored anti-spike CD8 responses.

The germline V gene encodes CDR1 WNHNN and CDR2 SYGVQD (reference sequence). The CDR3 covers 14 residues. V gave up 6 bases and J gave up 12 bases, with 24 bases separating them. On this clonotype: Its cognate antigen is unknown.

Tagging with unique molecular identifiers was applied to individual cDNA molecules. TCRdb itself ran the 5' RACE reads through MiXCR, one entry per CDR3 protein. The table has about 94,000 distinct CDR3 sequences, 13% seen once; the top ten hold around 2.4%. This sequence was found in an adult who was a healthcare worker with PCR-confirmed SARS-CoV-2 infection or an uninfected control (not recorded which). The sequenced sample was whole blood. V is TRBV10-1 and J is TRBJ2-7, with D perhaps matching TRBD1 (5 bases). The CDR3: CASSGSADSTFRYF. The CDR3 DNA sequence: TGCGCCAGCAGCGGGTCGGCCGACAGTACCTTCCGGTACTTC.